At least ten counts were recorded for the clone carrying this T cell receptor (beta chain). V shed 6 bases, J shed 0 bases, and the junction held 11 bases outside the gene matches. This CDR3 is built from 16 residues. From germline, CDR1 is SGHAT and CDR2 FQNNGV. The record originates from a study of T cells in Graves' hyperthyroidism and ophthalmopathy. It was RNA transcripts that yielded the amplified TCR beta CDR3 regions. In the first-round RT-PCR of the TCR CDR3, the HTBI primer set was used. In TCRdb, the multiplex PCR reads were re-called with MiXCR into one record per CDR3 protein. Of some 500,000 distinct CDR3 sequences listed, roughly a quarter were seen once; the top ten hold roughly 10%.

This clonotype originated in a woman aged 25 to 39 with Graves' ophthalmopathy. Input material: blood. The gene calls are TRBV11-2 and TRBJ2-7, with 7 positions matching TRBD1. The CDR3 DNA follows: TGTGCCAGCAGGAAAAACCGGGACAGCCTCTCCTACGAGCAGTACTTC. Translating it yields CASRKNRDSLSYEQYF.